This TCR beta chain originates from a study of cytomegalovirus exposure and HLA in healthy donors. Overall study results and limits: The study designated 150 or so TCR beta chains cytomegalovirus-associated. Later analysis identified a missense DCLRE1C variant that was linked to TCR beta V- and J-gene trimming.

Primers: 60 Vbeta forward and 13 Jbeta reverse. Assay: immunoSEQ multiplex PCR; the TCRdb copy retains only in-frame clones and omits some. The sample lists some 200,000 clones; 82% were seen once. V shed 6 bases and J shed 0 bases, with 13 bases lying between them. Germline lookup yields CDR1 KGHSH and CDR2 LQKENI. This CDR3 has 15 amino acids. As concerns this clone: Its antigen is still unknown.

This clonotype originated in a woman in her fifties or sixties in good health and CMV-seropositive. The chain is built from TRBV18 and TRBJ2-3; D possibly corresponds to TRBD2 (5 bases). The material sequenced was PBMCs. The CDR3 is CASSPGETSTDTQYF. DNA for the CDR3: TGTGCCAGCTCGCCTGGGGAGACTAGCACAGATACGCAGTATTTT.